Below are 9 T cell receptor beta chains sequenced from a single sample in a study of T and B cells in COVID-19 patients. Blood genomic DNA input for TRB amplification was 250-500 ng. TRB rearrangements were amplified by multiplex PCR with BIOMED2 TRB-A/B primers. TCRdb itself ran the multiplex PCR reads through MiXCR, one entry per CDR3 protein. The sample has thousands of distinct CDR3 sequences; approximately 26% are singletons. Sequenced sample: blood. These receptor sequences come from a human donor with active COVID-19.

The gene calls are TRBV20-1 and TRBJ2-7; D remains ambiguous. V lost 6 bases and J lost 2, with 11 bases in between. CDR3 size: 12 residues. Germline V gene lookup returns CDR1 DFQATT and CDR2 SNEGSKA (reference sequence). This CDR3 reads CSASRSPYEQYF. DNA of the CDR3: TGCAGTGCGTCCCGCAGCCCCTACGAGCAGTACTTC.

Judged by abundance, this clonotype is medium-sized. The CDR3 DNA follows: TGTGCCAGCAGTTACACCTACAGGGGGAGCTCCTACAATGAGCAGTTCTTC. Protein product: CASSYTYRGSSYNEQFF. The rearrangement uses TRBV6-5 and TRBJ2-1; TRBD1 aligns across 8 bases. J lost 0 bases, V lost 2 bases, and 6 bases had no gene match. Germline loops: CDR1 MNHEY, CDR2 SVGAGI. The CDR3 contains 17 residues.

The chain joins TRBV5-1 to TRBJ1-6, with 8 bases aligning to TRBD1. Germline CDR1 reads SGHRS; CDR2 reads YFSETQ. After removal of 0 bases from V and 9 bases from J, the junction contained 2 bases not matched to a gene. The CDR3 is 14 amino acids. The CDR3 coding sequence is TGCGCCAGCAGCTTGGGGGACAGGACTTCACCCCTCCACTTT. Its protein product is CASSLGDRTSPLHF.

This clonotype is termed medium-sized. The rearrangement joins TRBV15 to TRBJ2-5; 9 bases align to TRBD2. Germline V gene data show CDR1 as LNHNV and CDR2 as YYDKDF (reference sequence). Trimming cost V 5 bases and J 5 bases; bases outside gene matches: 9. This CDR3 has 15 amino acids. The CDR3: CATSETSGARETQYF. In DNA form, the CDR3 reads TGTGCCACCAGCGAGACTAGCGGTGCCAGGGAGACCCAGTACTTC.

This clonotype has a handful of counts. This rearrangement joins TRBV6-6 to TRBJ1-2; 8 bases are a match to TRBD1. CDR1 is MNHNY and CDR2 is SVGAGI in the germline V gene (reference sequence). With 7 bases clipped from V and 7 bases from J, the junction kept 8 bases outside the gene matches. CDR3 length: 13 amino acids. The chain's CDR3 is CASKIQGAGGYTF. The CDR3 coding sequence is TGTGCCAGCAAAATCCAGGGGGCTGGTGGCTACACCTTC.

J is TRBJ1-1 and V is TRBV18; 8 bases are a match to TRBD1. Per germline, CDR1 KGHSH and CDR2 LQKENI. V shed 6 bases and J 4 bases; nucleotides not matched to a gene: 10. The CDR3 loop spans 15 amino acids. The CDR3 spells CASSPTGGESTEAFF. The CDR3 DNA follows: TGTGCCAGCTCCCCCACAGGGGGGGAATCCACTGAAGCTTTCTTT.

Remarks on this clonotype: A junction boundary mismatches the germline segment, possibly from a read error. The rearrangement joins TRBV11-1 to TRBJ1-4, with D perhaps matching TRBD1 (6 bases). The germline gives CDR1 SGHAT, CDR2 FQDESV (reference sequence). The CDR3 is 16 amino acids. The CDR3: CASSQGGQGLGEKLFF. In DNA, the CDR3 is TGCGCCAGCAGCCAAGGGGGGCAGGGGTTAGGAGAAAAACTGTTTTTT.

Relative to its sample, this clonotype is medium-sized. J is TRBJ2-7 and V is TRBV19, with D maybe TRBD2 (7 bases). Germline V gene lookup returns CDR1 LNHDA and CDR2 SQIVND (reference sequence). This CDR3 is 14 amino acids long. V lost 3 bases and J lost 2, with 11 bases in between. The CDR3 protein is CASSMRGGAYEQYF. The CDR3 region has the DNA TGTGCCAGTAGTATGCGAGGGGGGGCCTACGAGCAGTACTTC.

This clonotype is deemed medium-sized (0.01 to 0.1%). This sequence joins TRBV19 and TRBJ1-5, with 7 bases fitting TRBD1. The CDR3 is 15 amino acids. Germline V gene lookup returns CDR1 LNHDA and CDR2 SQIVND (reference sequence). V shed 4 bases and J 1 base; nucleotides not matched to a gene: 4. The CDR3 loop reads CASSKTGSSNQPQHF. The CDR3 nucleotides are TGTGCCAGTAGTAAGACAGGGTCGAGCAATCAGCCCCAGCATTTT. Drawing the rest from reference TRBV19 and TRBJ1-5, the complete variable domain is DGGITQSPKYLFRKEGQNVTLSCEQNLNHDAMYWYRQDPGQGLRLIYYSQIVNDFQKGDIAEGYSVSREKKESFPLTVTSAQKNPTAFYLCASSKTGSSNQPQHFGDGTRLSIL.